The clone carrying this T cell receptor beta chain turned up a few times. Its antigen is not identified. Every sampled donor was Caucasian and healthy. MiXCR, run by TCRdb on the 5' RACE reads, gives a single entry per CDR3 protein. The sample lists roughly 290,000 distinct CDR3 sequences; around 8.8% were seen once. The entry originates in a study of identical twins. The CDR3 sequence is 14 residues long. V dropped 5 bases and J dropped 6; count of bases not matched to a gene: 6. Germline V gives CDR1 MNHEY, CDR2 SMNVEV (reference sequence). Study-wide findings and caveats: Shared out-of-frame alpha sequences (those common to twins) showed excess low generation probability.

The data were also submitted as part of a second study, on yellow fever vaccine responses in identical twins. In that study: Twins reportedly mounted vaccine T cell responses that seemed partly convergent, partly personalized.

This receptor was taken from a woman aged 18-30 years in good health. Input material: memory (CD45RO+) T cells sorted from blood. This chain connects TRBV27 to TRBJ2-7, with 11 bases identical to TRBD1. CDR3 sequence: CASSTLGTGGEQYF. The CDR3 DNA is TGTGCCAGCAGTACCCTCGGGACAGGGGGCGAGCAGTACTTC.